Following are 28 T cell receptor beta chains from one sample sequenced in a study of blood T cell repertoires in COVID-19. The repertoire was sequenced with immunoSEQ multiplex PCR; TCRdb's copy has only in-frame clones and lacks some. Here the sample spans about 120,000 clones, around 84% being singletons. Sequences were obtained from PBMCs or T cells enriched from blood (not recorded which). Receptors originate from a woman aged 30 to 39 who had recovered from COVID-19.

J is TRBJ2-2 and V is TRBV3-1 (or the pseudogene TRBV3-2), with no clear D. V lost 1 base, J lost 4 bases, and 4 bases lay in between. Germline lookup yields CDR1 LGHDT and CDR2 YNNKEL (reference sequence). The CDR3 contains 13 residues. CDR3 DNA: TGTGCCAGCAGCCAAGTCATCACCGGGGAGCTGTTTTTT. It encodes CASSQVITGELFF.

This clone was seen once. This sequence joins TRBV29-1 and TRBJ2-7; 7 bases map to TRBD1. This CDR3 region has 14 residues. The germline V gene encodes CDR1 SQVTM and CDR2 ANQGSEA. J was trimmed by 0 bases and V by 7 bases; bases with no gene match: 9. The chain's CDR3 is CSATTGDLSYEQYF. CDR3 nucleotide sequence: TGCAGCGCGACAACAGGGGACCTCTCCTACGAGCAGTACTTC.

The chain links TRBV7-9 to TRBJ1-3; possible D gene TRBD1, 6 bases. CDR1 SEHNR and CDR2 FQNEAQ come from the germline V gene (reference sequence). The CDR3 runs 16 residues. The V gene lost 2 bases and the J gene lost 4 bases, with 15 bases spanning the gap. The CDR3 bases are TGTGCCAGCAGCTTAATGCAGGGGACTAAAGGAAACACCATATATTTT. Translating gives CASSLMQGTKGNTIYF.

This clone appeared a single time. V is TRBV3-1 (or the pseudogene TRBV3-2) and J is TRBJ2-1, with 10 bases aligning to TRBD2. This CDR3 comprises 20 residues. Germline V lookup: CDR1 LGHDT, CDR2 YNNKEL (reference sequence). Trimming removed 0 bases from V and 8 bases from J; junction bases left unmatched: 19. CDR3 loop: CASSQDTTAGASGSKDEQFF. In DNA form, the CDR3 reads TGTGCCAGCAGCCAAGATACGACGGCGGGGGCTAGCGGGAGTAAGGATGAGCAGTTCTTC.

This clone was recorded many times. The V call is TRBV5-1, the J call TRBJ2-1, with D perhaps matching TRBD2 (6 bases). V was trimmed by 4 bases and J by 7 bases, leaving 30 bases between them. The CDR3 consists of 19 residues. Germline CDR1 is SGHRS and CDR2 is YFSETQ. The CDR3 DNA reads TGCGCCAGCAGCCCCTCACTAGCCACCGCTTTTACTACAATGAATGAGCAGTTCTTC. Translated: CASSPSLATAFTTMNEQFF.

The chain joins TRBV5-4 to TRBJ2-5; 9 bases align to TRBD2. The CDR3 has 16 amino acids. The germline gives CDR1 SGHNT, CDR2 YYREEE (reference sequence). Unmatched junction bases numbered 7, after V lost 4 bases and J lost 0 bases. For the CDR3, the DNA is TGTGCCAGCAGCGGCCGACTAGCGGAGTACCAAGAGACCCAGTACTTC. Its protein product is CASSGRLAEYQETQYF.

V and J are TRBV28 and TRBJ2-5, with D tentatively TRBD1 (6 bases). Trimming left V 6 bases short and J 4 bases short, with 9 bases between. Germline CDR1 and CDR2: MDHEN and SYDVKM. The CDR3 loop spans 12 amino acids. CDR3 protein: CASRPTGETQYF. The CDR3 DNA reads as TGTGCCAGCAGACCGACAGGAGAGACCCAGTACTTC. The variable domain in full, completed from reference TRBV28 and TRBJ2-5, reads DVKVTQSSRYLVKRTGEKVFLECVQDMDHENMFWYRQDPGLGLRLIYFSYDVKMKEKGDIPEGYSVSREKKERFSLILESASTNQTSMYLCASRPTGETQYFGPGTRLLVL.

The rearrangement joins TRBV3-1 (or the pseudogene TRBV3-2) to TRBJ2-7, with 8 nucleotides matching TRBD2. After removal of 4 bases from V and 0 bases from J, the junction contained 5 bases not matched to a gene. The germline CDR1 and CDR2 sequences are LGHDT and YNNKEL (reference sequence). The CDR3 spans 15 residues. The DNA of the CDR3 is TGTGCCAGCAGCCTCGGACTAGCCTTCTCCTACGAGCAGTACTTC. Its protein is CASSLGLAFSYEQYF.

This clone showed up just once. V usage is TRBV25-1 and J usage is TRBJ1-6; 9 bases are shared with TRBD1. This CDR3 is 13 amino acids long. V was clipped by 7 bases and J by 12 bases; unmatched bases: 7. Germline V lookup: CDR1 MGHDK, CDR2 SYGVNS. CDR3 in DNA: TGTGCCAGCACGGGACAGGGAAGGGGACCCCTCCACTTT. Protein product: CASTGQGRGPLHF.

The chain uses TRBV11-2 and TRBJ2-4; TRBD1 might be the D (5 bases). CDR1 is SGHAT, CDR2 FQNNGV, per germline. This CDR3 region has 13 residues. Trimming took off 3 bases at V and 8 bases at J, with 11 bases between the two ends. CDR3 bases: TGTGCCAGCAGCTTTTTAGGGGTGGACATTCAGTACTTC. Translation: CASSFLGVDIQYF.

The V call is TRBV19, the J call TRBJ1-6; 10 bases agree with TRBD1. Germline loops: CDR1 LNHDA, CDR2 SQIVND (reference sequence). V lost 10 bases and J lost 10; bases outside the gene matches: 7. There are 13 residues in the CDR3. CDR3 sequence: CATGQGLSSPLHF. CDR3 coding DNA: TGTGCCACGGGACAGGGGTTAAGCTCACCCCTCCACTTT. The full variable domain, in which reference TRBV19 and TRBJ1-6 provide the parts outside the CDR3, is DGGITQSPKYLFRKEGQNVTLSCEQNLNHDAMYWYRQDPGQGLRLIYYSQIVNDFQKGDIAEGYSVSREKKESFPLTVTSAQKNPTAFYLCATGQGLSSPLHFGNGTRLTVT.

The chain uses TRBV6-5 and TRBJ1-3, with D possibly TRBD1 on 6 matching bases. The CDR3 is 13 amino acids. Germline CDR1 is MNHEY and CDR2 is SVGAGI. V dropped 8 bases and J dropped 0 bases, with 8 bases sitting between them. The CDR3 region is CASRTVSGNTIYF. The DNA for the CDR3 is TGTGCCAGCCGGACAGTCTCTGGAAACACCATATATTTT.

The rearrangement links TRBV18 to TRBJ1-5; TRBD1 agrees at 7 bases. Germline V gene sequence: CDR1 KGHSH, CDR2 LQKENI. The V gene end was trimmed by 6 bases and the J gene end by 10 bases; junction bases not matched to a gene: 3. The CDR3 is 11 residues long. CDR3 nucleotides: TGTGCCAGCTCTCAGGGGGGCCCCCAGCATTTT. Translation: CASSQGGPQHF.

The V gene is TRBV4-2, the J gene TRBJ2-7; D might be TRBD2 (6 bases). The CDR3 loop spans 16 amino acids. V was pared by 0 bases and J by 2 bases, with 14 bases between. Germline loops: CDR1 LGHNA, CDR2 YNFKEQ. Written as DNA, the CDR3 is TGTGCCAGCAGCCAAGAAAGTACGGGGGTGGCCTACGAGCAGTACTTC. This encodes CASSQESTGVAYEQYF.

This clone was seen a few times. This chain links TRBV5-4 with TRBJ2-3; D ambiguous. The CDR3 covers 13 residues. The ends were cut back, 3 bases at V and 2 bases at J, with 7 bases in the middle. Germline loops: CDR1 SGHNT, CDR2 YYREEE (reference sequence). The CDR3 protein is CASSSGITDTQYF. The CDR3 DNA sequence: TGTGCCAGCAGCTCAGGAATCACAGATACGCAGTATTTT.

This clone has only a few counts. The gene calls are TRBV6-1 and TRBJ2-2, with D possibly TRBD1 on 7 matching bases. Per germline, CDR1 MNHNS and CDR2 SASEGT. The CDR3 loop spans 14 amino acids. The V gene lost 2 bases and the J gene lost 7 bases, with 11 bases spanning the gap. CDR3 protein: CASSETGEVGELFF. The DNA for the CDR3 is TGTGCCAGCAGTGAAACAGGGGAGGTCGGGGAGCTGTTTTTT.

The chain combines TRBV18 with TRBJ1-2; D possibly corresponds to TRBD1 (5 bases). Germline CDR1 KGHSH, CDR2 LQKENI. The CDR3 spans 15 residues. Trimming took 2 bases from V and 0 from J, leaving 10 bases between them. CDR3 sequence (DNA): TGTGCCAGCTCACCAACGACAGCCCCTAACTATGGCTACACCTTC. Its protein product is CASSPTTAPNYGYTF. The full variable domain, completed using reference TRBV18 and TRBJ1-2, is NAGVMQNPRHLVRRRGQEARLRCSPMKGHSHVYWYRQLPEEGLKFMVYLQKENIIDESGMPKERFSAEFPKEGPSILRIQQVVRGDSAAYFCASSPTTAPNYGYTFGSGTRLTVV.

The chain couples TRBV5-1 to TRBJ2-5, with 7 positions matching TRBD2. Germline assignment: CDR1 SGHRS and CDR2 YFSETQ. This CDR3 spans 15 amino acids. J lost 5 bases, V lost 7 bases, and 14 bases had no gene match. In DNA form, the CDR3 reads TGCGCCAGCGGCTCCCGAGGGGAGGGATTGGAGACCCAGTACTTC. Protein product: CASGSRGEGLETQYF. Using reference TRBV5-1 and TRBJ2-5 for the parts outside the CDR3, the full variable domain is KAGVTQTPRYLIKTRGQQVTLSCSPISGHRSVSWYQQTPGQGLQFLFEYFSETQRNKGNFPGRFSGRQFSNSRSEMNVSTLELGDSALYLCASGSRGEGLETQYFGPGTRLLVL.

In its sample, this clone was seen once. CDR3 loop: CASILDRSHNSPLHF. Here the CDR3 DNA reads TGTGCCAGCATCTTGGACAGGAGTCATAATTCACCCCTCCACTTT. The V and J genes are TRBV2 and TRBJ1-6; 7 bases agree with TRBD1. CDR1 is SNHLY, CDR2 FYNNEI, per germline. This CDR3 contains 15 residues. The J segment lost 5 bases and the V segment lost 7 bases, leaving 8 bases of the junction unmatched.

The chain recombines TRBV5-1 with TRBJ2-6; D not resolved. Germline values: CDR1 SGHRS, CDR2 YFSETQ. Deletions cut 4 bases from V and 4 bases from J, with 12 bases between. The CDR3 runs 15 residues. CDR3 amino acids: CASSPRTVGANVLTF. The CDR3 bases are TGCGCCAGCAGCCCACGTACGGTGGGGGCCAACGTCCTGACTTTC.

The chain uses TRBV19 and TRBJ1-2; no definite D call. The V gene's germline CDR1 is LNHDA and CDR2 SQIVND (reference sequence). V dropped 5 bases and J dropped 0 bases, with 7 bases sitting between them. The CDR3 has 13 amino acids. The CDR3 region is CASSPYSNYGYTF. The CDR3 DNA sequence: TGTGCCAGTAGTCCCTATTCTAACTATGGCTACACCTTC. The complete variable domain, with remaining parts taken from reference TRBV19 and TRBJ1-2, reads DGGITQSPKYLFRKEGQNVTLSCEQNLNHDAMYWYRQDPGQGLRLIYYSQIVNDFQKGDIAEGYSVSREKKESFPLTVTSAQKNPTAFYLCASSPYSNYGYTFGSGTRLTVV.

The J gene is TRBJ1-2, the V gene TRBV7-8; the match to TRBD1 covers 8 bases. This CDR3 spans 15 amino acids. Germline V CDR1 and CDR2: SGHVS, FQNEAQ. V was clipped by 1 base and J by 4 bases; unmatched bases: 5. Here the CDR3 DNA reads TGTGCCAGCAGCTTAGGCAGGGGGCAGAGCTATGGCTACACCTTC. Translating gives CASSLGRGQSYGYTF.

This clone showed up just a few times. The chain uses TRBV3-1 (or the pseudogene TRBV3-2) and TRBJ1-5; the match to TRBD1 covers 7 bases. The germline V gene encodes CDR1 LGHDT and CDR2 YNNKEL (reference sequence). The CDR3 sequence is 13 residues long. The junction had 8 bases not matched to a gene; V was cut back by 0 bases and J by 15 bases. This chain's CDR3 is CASSQDRDSRRHF. DNA of the CDR3: TGTGCCAGCAGCCAAGATAGGGACAGTCGAAGGCATTTT.

The gene calls are TRBV4-1 and TRBJ2-5, with D perhaps TRBD1 (8 bases). Germline CDR1 and CDR2: MGHRA and YSYEKL. The CDR3 has 17 amino acids. V dropped 2 bases and J dropped 2 bases, with 18 bases sitting between them. CDR3 loop: CASSQTVGQGGQETQYF. The CDR3 bases are TGCGCCAGCAGCCAAACTGTAGGACAGGGAGGGCAAGAGACCCAGTACTTC.

The chain joins TRBV29-1 to TRBJ2-1; no reliable D call. With 4 bases removed from V and 0 bases from J, the gap between germline ends came to 10 bases. CDR1 is SQVTM and CDR2 is ANQGSEA in the germline V gene. The CDR3 is 14 amino acids. CDR3 region: CSVVDRSSYNEQFF. In DNA, the CDR3 is TGCAGCGTTGTCGACCGGAGCTCCTACAATGAGCAGTTCTTC.

This chain links TRBV4-1 with TRBJ1-1, with a weak D call TRBD1 (6 bases). CDR3 size: 16 residues. Trimming shortened V by 1 base and J by 0 bases, and 12 bases separated the two germline ends. CDR1 is MGHRA and CDR2 is YSYEKL in the germline V gene. The CDR3, as DNA: TGCGCCAGCAGCCAAGGGGGGCTCCGGCTGAACACTGAAGCTTTCTTT. This gives the protein CASSQGGLRLNTEAFF.

The chain couples TRBV7-9 to TRBJ2-5, with unresolved D. The CDR3 runs to 13 residues. CDR1 is SEHNR, CDR2 FQNEAQ, per germline (reference sequence). Trimming took 1 base from V and 2 from J, leaving 5 bases between them. The CDR3 spells CASSLGQQETQYF. In nucleotides, the CDR3 is TGTGCCAGCAGCTTAGGCCAGCAAGAGACCCAGTACTTC. Supplemented by reference TRBV7-9 and TRBJ2-5, the full variable domain reads DTGVSQNPRHKITKRGQNVTFRCDPISEHNRLYWYRQTLGQGPEFLTYFQNEAQLEKSRLLSDRFSAERPKGSFSTLEIQRTEQGDSAMYLCASSLGQQETQYFGPGTRLLVL.

This clone appeared a single time. The chain joins TRBV5-1 to TRBJ1-5, with D tentatively TRBD1 (5 bases). The CDR3 length is 17 residues. CDR1 is SGHRS, CDR2 YFSETQ, per germline. Trimming removed 3 bases from V and 6 bases from J, with 22 bases in between. The CDR3, as DNA: TGCGCCAGCAGCTGGATGCCGGTGGGGCTCATGGTTCAGCCCCAGCATTTT. It specifies CASSWMPVGLMVQPQHF.